The next 22 T cell receptor beta chains were all read from a single sample in a study of neurological immune-mediated disorders. TCRdb fed the 5' RACE reads into MiXCR, producing one record per CDR3 protein. The repertoire holds tens of thousands of distinct CDR3 sequences, with around 3.4% as singletons. Sequencing was carried out using PBMCs. All receptors come from a woman in her fifties or sixties with multiple sclerosis.

This clonotype was seen a few times. The chain has TRBV19 and TRBJ1-1; tentatively, D is TRBD1 (5 bases). Germline V gene data show CDR1 as LNHDA and CDR2 as SQIVND (reference sequence). This CDR3 spans 13 amino acids. The V end lost 7 bases, the J end lost 5 bases, and 14 bases lay between the germline ends. This CDR3 is CASTRDSGTEAFF. Here the CDR3 DNA reads TGTGCCAGTACCCGGGACTCGGGGACTGAAGCTTTCTTT.

This clonotype was found many times. The V and J genes are TRBV7-9 and TRBJ1-1; TRBD1 agrees at 7 bases. Germline trimming cut 5 bases from V and 4 bases from J; bases unmatched to any gene: 7. The CDR3 runs 14 residues. Germline CDR1 reads SEHNR; CDR2 reads FQNEAQ (reference sequence). The CDR3 DNA sequence: TGTGCCAGCAGCCGAAAGGGGGCAGGCACTGAAGCTTTCTTT. This codes for CASSRKGAGTEAFF.

This clonotype was counted at least ten times. The rearrangement uses TRBV12-3 or TRBV12-4 and TRBJ1-1, with D maybe TRBD1 (6 bases). The CDR3 has 14 amino acids. V shed 6 bases and J shed 4 bases, with 15 bases lying between them. CDR3 residues: CASSKGVPGTEAFF. The CDR3 nucleotides are TGTGCCAGCAGCAAGGGGGTTCCCGGCACTGAAGCTTTCTTT.

In this sample, this clonotype turned up many times. The rearrangement links TRBV7-8 to TRBJ2-5, with TRBD2 matching over 9 bases. The CDR3 covers 15 residues. The trim removed 1 base at V and 1 base at J, leaving 1 base unmatched. The V gene's germline CDR1 is SGHVS and CDR2 FQNEAQ. The CDR3 coding sequence is TGTGCCAGCAGCTTAGGCGGGGGGGCCCAAGAGACCCAGTACTTC. This sequence encodes CASSLGGGAQETQYF.

Many counts were recorded for this clonotype. V usage is TRBV18 and J usage is TRBJ2-7, with D tentatively TRBD1 (6 bases). Germline loops: CDR1 KGHSH, CDR2 LQKENI. This CDR3 is 13 amino acids long. V was cut by 5 bases and J by 7 bases, with 15 bases left in between. The CDR3 coding sequence is TGTGCCAGCTCATCACAGGGATATTGGGAGCAGTACTTC. Residues: CASSSQGYWEQYF.

This chain joins TRBV20-1 and TRBJ1-5; 11 nucleotides match TRBD1. From germline, CDR1 is DFQATT and CDR2 SNEGSKA (reference sequence). The CDR3 length is 16 residues. With 0 bases clipped from V and 7 bases from J, the junction kept 8 bases outside the gene matches. CDR3 residues: CSARDPGQGVKQPQHF. The DNA for the CDR3 is TGCAGTGCTAGAGACCCGGGACAGGGGGTAAAGCAGCCCCAGCATTTT.

The table lists this clonotype with many counts. The chain couples TRBV6-2 or TRBV6-3 to TRBJ1-1, with D perhaps TRBD1 (6 bases). V was cut by 6 bases and J by 0 bases, with 11 bases left in between. Germline loops: CDR1 MNHEY, CDR2 SVGEGT. This CDR3 is built from 14 residues. CDR3 residues: CASRPSGVNTEAFF. The CDR3 nucleotides are TGTGCCAGCAGACCCTCAGGGGTGAACACTGAAGCTTTCTTT.

This clonotype was observed at least ten times. This chain uses TRBV7-6 with TRBJ2-7; 7 bases map to TRBD1. Looked up from germline, CDR1 is SGHVS and CDR2 is FNYEAQ. The CDR3 extends over 15 amino acids. The V gene end was trimmed by 4 bases and the J gene end by 5 bases; junction bases not matched to a gene: 11. CDR3 residues: CASSWSEGGINEQYF. CDR3 DNA: TGTGCCAGCAGCTGGAGTGAAGGGGGCATCAACGAGCAGTACTTC.

This clonotype appeared many times. The chain recombines TRBV7-9 with TRBJ2-7; no reliable D call. The CDR3 covers 12 residues. Trimming removed 5 bases from V and 4 bases from J, with 9 bases in between. CDR1 is SEHNR and CDR2 is FQNEAQ in the germline V gene (reference sequence). Written as DNA, the CDR3 is TGTGCCAGCAGCCCGTCCGGTTACGAGCAGTACTTC. This gives the protein CASSPSGYEQYF.

There are many counts of this clonotype. The V gene is TRBV29-1, the J gene TRBJ1-5, with D perhaps TRBD1 (5 bases). The ends were cut back, 6 bases at V and 5 bases at J, with 14 bases in the middle. The CDR3 runs 13 residues. CDR1 SQVTM and CDR2 ANQGSEA come from the germline V gene. CDR3 coding DNA: TGCAGCGTAGGCCCGGGGGGTGATCAGCCCCAGCATTTT. It codes for CSVGPGGDQPQHF.

This clonotype occurred many times. V is TRBV20-1 and J is TRBJ1-6; 10 bases fit TRBD1. With V trimmed by 1 base and J by 9 bases, 9 bases remained unmatched. The CDR3 sequence is 16 residues long. The V gene's germline CDR1 is DFQATT and CDR2 SNEGSKA (reference sequence). CDR3 nucleotide sequence: TGCAGTGCTAGAGTTCCGACAGGGGGCATAGGTTCACCCCTCCACTTT. Encoded protein: CSARVPTGGIGSPLHF.

At least ten counts were recorded for this clonotype. The V gene is TRBV12-3 or TRBV12-4, the J gene TRBJ2-1; D is uncertain. This CDR3 has 13 residues. Trimming took off 6 bases at V and 6 bases at J, with 12 bases between the two ends. The CDR3 reads CASSSGPPNEQFF. In DNA, the CDR3 is TGTGCCAGCAGCTCCGGACCCCCCAATGAGCAGTTCTTC.

V usage is TRBV6-6 and J usage is TRBJ1-3; no definite D call. Trimming took off 8 bases at V and 4 bases at J, with 9 bases between the two ends. Per the germline V gene, CDR1 is MNHNY and CDR2 is SVGAGI (reference sequence). The CDR3 runs 12 residues. CDR3 loop: CASLDHGNTIYF. In DNA, the CDR3 is TGTGCCAGCTTAGACCACGGAAACACCATATATTTT.

This clonotype was detected many times. The chain employs TRBV3-1 and TRBJ2-3, with D possibly TRBD2 on 5 matching bases. CDR1 LGHDT and CDR2 YNNKEL come from the germline V gene (reference sequence). V lost 5 bases and J 4 bases, leaving 10 bases between the germline ends. This CDR3 is 13 amino acids long. The CDR3 DNA follows: TGTGCCAGCAGCTGGACTCCGCCAGATACGCAGTATTTT. Residues: CASSWTPPDTQYF.

This clonotype was seen repeatedly, ten times or more. This chain links TRBV9 with TRBJ1-1; D may be TRBD1 (6 bases). Trimming removed 0 bases at V and 1 base at J, with 13 bases between. This CDR3 is 16 amino acids long. Germline assignment: CDR1 SGDLS and CDR2 YYNGEE. CDR3 region: CASSVATGLGNTEAFF. The CDR3 coding sequence is TGTGCCAGCAGCGTAGCTACAGGGCTTGGGAACACTGAAGCTTTCTTT.

At least ten counts were recorded for this clonotype. V is TRBV18 and J is TRBJ1-5; D is perhaps TRBD1 (5 bases). The V end lost 0 bases, the J end lost 6 bases, and 12 bases lay between the germline ends. Looked up from germline, CDR1 is KGHSH and CDR2 is LQKENI. The CDR3 loop spans 15 amino acids. The CDR3: CASSPPGREGQPQHF. In DNA, the CDR3 is TGTGCCAGCTCACCACCGGGGCGAGAGGGTCAGCCCCAGCATTTT.

Ten or more counts support this clonotype. The J gene is TRBJ1-1, the V gene TRBV12-3 or TRBV12-4; D ambiguous. Trimming took 5 bases from V and 0 from J, leaving 10 bases between them. This CDR3 is 14 amino acids long. In DNA, the CDR3 is TGTGCCAGCAGTATAGTAGGGTTGAACACTGAAGCTTTCTTT. It codes for CASSIVGLNTEAFF.

This clonotype occurred many times. The chain carries TRBV13 and TRBJ2-3; 7 bases match TRBD1. This CDR3 comprises 16 residues. Germline CDR1 reads PRHDT; CDR2 reads FYEKMQ (reference sequence). V shed 5 bases, J shed 2 bases, and the junction held 10 bases outside the gene matches. CDR3 loop: CASSHQGVLNTDTQYF. CDR3 DNA sequence: TGTGCCAGCAGCCACCAGGGGGTACTAAACACAGATACGCAGTATTTT.

This clonotype was counted at least ten times. The chain joins TRBV6-5 to TRBJ2-5, with unresolved D. V was pared by 3 bases and J by 2 bases, with 13 bases between. Germline-derived CDR1 and CDR2 are MNHEY and SVGAGI. The length of the CDR3 is 15 residues. CDR3 sequence: CASSYSPTLQETQYF. CDR3 DNA: TGTGCCAGCAGTTATAGCCCGACTCTTCAAGAGACCCAGTACTTC.

The sample holds many counts of this clonotype. V usage is TRBV5-1 and J usage is TRBJ2-2; the D is unclear. CDR1 and CDR2 from the germline V gene are SGHRS and YFSETQ. The V end lost 0 bases, the J end lost 7 bases, and 16 bases lay between the germline ends. The CDR3 covers 16 residues. CDR3 residues: CASSLAETPFGGELFF. In DNA form, the CDR3 reads TGCGCCAGCAGCTTGGCGGAGACTCCGTTTGGCGGGGAGCTGTTTTTT.

This clonotype came up many times. This chain uses TRBV20-1 with TRBJ1-4, with D hard to call. Germline CDR1 reads DFQATT; CDR2 reads SNEGSKA (reference sequence). This CDR3 comprises 14 residues. V gave up 6 bases and J gave up 4 bases, with 15 bases separating them. CDR3 residues: CSAAPASFNEKLFF. The CDR3 DNA is TGCAGTGCGGCACCAGCTAGTTTTAATGAAAAACTGTTTTTT.

This clonotype has at least ten counts. For the CDR3, the DNA is TGTGCCAGCAAGGGGGGGGCGGACTCCTACGAGCAGTACTTC. Amino acids: CASKGGADSYEQYF. This chain connects TRBV28 to TRBJ2-7, with D maybe TRBD2 (7 bases). This CDR3 is built from 14 residues. Per the germline V gene, CDR1 is MDHEN and CDR2 is SYDVKM. The ends were cut back, 7 bases at V and 0 bases at J, with 13 bases in the middle.